This T cell receptor (beta chain) emerged from a study of blood T cells in healthy people across ages. Points from the study as a whole: The diversity estimates, figures obtained from one million T cells, were considered underestimates.

Trimming took 3 bases from V and 6 from J, leaving 11 bases between them. The CDR3 is 12 residues long. CDR1 and CDR2 (germline): SQVTM, ANQGSEA. A sample-barcoded 5' primer and a J-beta primer mix were used in a second PCR of roughly 7 to 11 cycles. A template-switch adaptor that had 12 random nucleotides put a tag on each cDNA molecule. TCRdb re-called the 5' RACE reads with MiXCR, one entry per CDR3 protein. The sample has 600,000 or so distinct CDR3 sequences, 20% to 25% seen once. A word on this clonotype: Its antigen is currently unknown.

Every donor provided roughly 10 milliliters of peripheral blood. Material: blood. This TCR was recovered from a man between 65 and 80 years old in good health. The V gene is TRBV29-1, the J gene TRBJ1-2; D possibly corresponds to TRBD1 (5 bases). The CDR3 loop is CSVEGPGDGYTF. The DNA for the CDR3 is TGCAGCGTTGAGGGACCGGGCGATGGCTACACCTTC.